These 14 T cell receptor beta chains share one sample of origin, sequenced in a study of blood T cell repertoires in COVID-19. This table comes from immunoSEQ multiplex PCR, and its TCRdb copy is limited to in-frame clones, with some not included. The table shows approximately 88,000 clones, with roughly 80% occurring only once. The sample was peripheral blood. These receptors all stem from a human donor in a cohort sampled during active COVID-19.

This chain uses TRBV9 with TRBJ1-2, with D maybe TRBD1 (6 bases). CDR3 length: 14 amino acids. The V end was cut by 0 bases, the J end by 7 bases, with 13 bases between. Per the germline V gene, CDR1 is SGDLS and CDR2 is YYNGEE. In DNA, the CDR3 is TGTGCCAGCAGCGTAGGGGGGGGCACGCCTGGCTACACCTTC. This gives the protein CASSVGGGTPGYTF.

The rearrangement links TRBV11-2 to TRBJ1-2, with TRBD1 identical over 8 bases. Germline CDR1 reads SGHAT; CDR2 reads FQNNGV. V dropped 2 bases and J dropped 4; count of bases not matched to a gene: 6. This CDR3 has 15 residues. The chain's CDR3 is CASSLSDRAAYGYTF. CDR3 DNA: TGTGCCAGCAGCTTATCGGACAGGGCCGCCTATGGCTACACCTTC.

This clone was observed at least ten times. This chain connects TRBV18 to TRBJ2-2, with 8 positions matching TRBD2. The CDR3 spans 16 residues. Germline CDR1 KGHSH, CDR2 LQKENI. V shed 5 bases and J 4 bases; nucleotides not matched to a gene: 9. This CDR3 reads CASSTSSGTSTGELFF. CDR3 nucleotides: TGTGCCAGCTCAACCAGTAGCGGGACGAGCACCGGGGAGCTGTTTTTT. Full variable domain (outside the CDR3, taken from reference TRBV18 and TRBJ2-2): NAGVMQNPRHLVRRRGQEARLRCSPMKGHSHVYWYRQLPEEGLKFMVYLQKENIIDESGMPKERFSAEFPKEGPSILRIQQVVRGDSAAYFCASSTSSGTSTGELFFGEGSRLTVL.

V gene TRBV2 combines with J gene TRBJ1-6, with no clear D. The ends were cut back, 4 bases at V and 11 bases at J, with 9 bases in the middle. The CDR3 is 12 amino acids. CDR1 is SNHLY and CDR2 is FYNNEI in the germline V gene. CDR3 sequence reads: CASSALYPPLHF. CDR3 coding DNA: TGTGCCAGCAGTGCCCTATACCCACCCCTCCACTTT.

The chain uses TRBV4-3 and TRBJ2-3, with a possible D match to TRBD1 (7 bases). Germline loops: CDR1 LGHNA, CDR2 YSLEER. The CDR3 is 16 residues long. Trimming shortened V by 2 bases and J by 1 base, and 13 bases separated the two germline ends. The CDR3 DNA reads TGCGCCAGCAGCCAACGAGGGGGCGGGGGCACAGATACGCAGTATTTT. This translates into CASSQRGGGGTDTQYF.

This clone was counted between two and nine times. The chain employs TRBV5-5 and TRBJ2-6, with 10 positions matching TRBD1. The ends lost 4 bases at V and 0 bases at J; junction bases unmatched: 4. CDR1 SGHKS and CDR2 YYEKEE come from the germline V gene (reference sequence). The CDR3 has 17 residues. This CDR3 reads CASSKGQGSSGANVLTF. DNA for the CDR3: TGTGCCAGCAGCAAGGGACAGGGGAGCTCTGGGGCCAACGTCCTGACTTTC.

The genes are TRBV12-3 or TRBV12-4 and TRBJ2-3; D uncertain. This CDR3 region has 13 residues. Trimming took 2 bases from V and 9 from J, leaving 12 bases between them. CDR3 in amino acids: CASSLSLLQTQYF. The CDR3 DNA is TGTGCCAGCAGTTTATCGTTACTCCAAACGCAGTATTTT.

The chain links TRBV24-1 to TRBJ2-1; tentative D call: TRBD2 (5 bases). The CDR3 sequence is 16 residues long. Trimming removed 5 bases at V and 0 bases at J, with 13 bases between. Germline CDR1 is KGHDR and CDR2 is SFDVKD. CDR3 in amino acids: CATSALSGSSYNEQFF. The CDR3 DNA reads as TGTGCCACCAGTGCCCTATCGGGGAGCTCCTACAATGAGCAGTTCTTC.

As DNA, the CDR3 is TGTGCCACCAGCAGAGATGCGCAACGTGAGCAGTTCTTC. This encodes CATSRDAQREQFF. This chain joins TRBV15 and TRBJ2-1, with D hard to call. CDR1 and CDR2 (germline): LNHNV, YYDKDF (reference sequence). The CDR3 loop spans 13 amino acids. Trimming shortened V by 0 bases and J by 9 bases, and 9 bases separated the two germline ends.

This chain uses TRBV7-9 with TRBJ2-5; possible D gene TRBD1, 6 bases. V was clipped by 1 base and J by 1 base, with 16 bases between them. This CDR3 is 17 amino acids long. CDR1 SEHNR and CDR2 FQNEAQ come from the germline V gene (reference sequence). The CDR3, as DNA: TGTGCCAGCAGCTTAGGGCAGGGGTTTCTCCGCCAAGAGACCCAGTACTTC. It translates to CASSLGQGFLRQETQYF. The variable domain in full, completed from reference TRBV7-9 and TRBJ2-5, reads DTGVSQNPRHKITKRGQNVTFRCDPISEHNRLYWYRQTLGQGPEFLTYFQNEAQLEKSRLLSDRFSAERPKGSFSTLEIQRTEQGDSAMYLCASSLGQGFLRQETQYFGPGTRLLVL.

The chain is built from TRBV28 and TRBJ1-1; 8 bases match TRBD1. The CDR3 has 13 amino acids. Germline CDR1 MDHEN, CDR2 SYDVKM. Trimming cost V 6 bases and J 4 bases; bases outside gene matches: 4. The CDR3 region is CASRWTGPTEAFF. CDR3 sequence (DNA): TGTGCCAGCAGGTGGACAGGGCCCACTGAAGCTTTCTTT.

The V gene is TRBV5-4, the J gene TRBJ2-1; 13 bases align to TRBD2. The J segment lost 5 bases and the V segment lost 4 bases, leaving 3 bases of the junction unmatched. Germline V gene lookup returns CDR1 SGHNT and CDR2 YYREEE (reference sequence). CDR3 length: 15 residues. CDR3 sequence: CASSRGLAGNNEQFF. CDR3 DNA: TGTGCCAGCAGCAGGGGACTAGCGGGAAACAATGAGCAGTTCTTC. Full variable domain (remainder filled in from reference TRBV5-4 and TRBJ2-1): ETGVTQSPTHLIKTRGQQVTLRCSSQSGHNTVSWYQQALGQGPQFIFQYYREEENGRGNFPPRFSGLQFPNYSSELNVNALELDDSALYLCASSRGLAGNNEQFFGPGTRLTVL.

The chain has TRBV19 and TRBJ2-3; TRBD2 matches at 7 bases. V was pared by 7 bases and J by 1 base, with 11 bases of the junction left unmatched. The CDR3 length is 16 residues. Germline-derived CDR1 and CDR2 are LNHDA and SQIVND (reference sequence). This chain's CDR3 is CASTSPGGIGTDTQYF. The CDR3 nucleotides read TGTGCCAGTACCTCCCCCGGGGGGATTGGCACAGATACGCAGTATTTT.

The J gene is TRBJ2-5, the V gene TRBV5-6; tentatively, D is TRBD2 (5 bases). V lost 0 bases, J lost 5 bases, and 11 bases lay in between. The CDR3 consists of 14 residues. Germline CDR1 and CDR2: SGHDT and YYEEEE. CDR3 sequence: CASSLDSGIETQYF. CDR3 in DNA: TGTGCCAGCAGCTTGGATTCCGGGATCGAGACCCAGTACTTC.